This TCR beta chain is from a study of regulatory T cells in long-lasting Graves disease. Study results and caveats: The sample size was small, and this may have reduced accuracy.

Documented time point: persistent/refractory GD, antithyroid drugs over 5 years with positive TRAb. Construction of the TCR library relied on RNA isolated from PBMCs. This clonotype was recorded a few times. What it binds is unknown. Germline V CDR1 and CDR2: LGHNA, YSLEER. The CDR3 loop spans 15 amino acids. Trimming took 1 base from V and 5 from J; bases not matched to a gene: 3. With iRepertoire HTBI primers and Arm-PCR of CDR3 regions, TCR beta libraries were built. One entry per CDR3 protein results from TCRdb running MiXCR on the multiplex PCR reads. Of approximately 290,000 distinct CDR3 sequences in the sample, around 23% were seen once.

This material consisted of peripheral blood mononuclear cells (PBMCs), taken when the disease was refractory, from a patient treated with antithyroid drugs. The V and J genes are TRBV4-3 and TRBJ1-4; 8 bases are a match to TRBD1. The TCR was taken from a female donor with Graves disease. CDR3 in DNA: TGCGCCAGCAGCCAAGTCCGGACAGGGAATGAAAAACTGTTTTTT. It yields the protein CASSQVRTGNEKLFF.